This T cell receptor beta chain comes out of a study of T cell repertoires in cytomegalovirus infection. Study summary: Signatures in public TCR beta sequences pointed to both CMV infection and matching HLA type. General study results and limits: HLA-C-restricted CMV-specific TCR beta clonotypes were dominant in the ex vivo response.

This clonotype was counted only a few times. Its specificity is not known. V lost 3 bases, J lost 0 bases, and 14 bases lay in between. Per the germline V gene, CDR1 is MGHRA and CDR2 is YSYEKL. CDR3 length: 16 amino acids. Each CDR3 protein gets one entry after TCRdb re-called the reads with MiXCR. The sample consists of some 590,000 distinct CDR3 sequences, roughly 43% of them appearing once. This specimen consisted of cultured PBMCs, obtained from culture after CMV antigen stimulation. The chain employs TRBV4-1 and TRBJ1-1; the D is unclear. The receptor comes from a human donor in good health (CMV status not recorded). Some clones in this sample may be carry-over from other donors' samples. CDR3 amino acids: CASSQPKQRLNTEAFF. The CDR3 DNA reads as TGCGCCAGCAGCCAGCCAAAACAGCGTTTGAACACTGAAGCTTTCTTT.